This TCR beta chain was captured in a study of blood T cell repertoires in COVID-19. In the source study's methods: Amplification of reference gene primers was used by the study to estimate nucleated cell counts. Data came from immunoSEQ multiplex PCR; TCRdb stores just in-frame clones and leaves some out. D and trimming come from the DNA, and the V and J calls and clone size come from that table. The sample carries 10,000 or so clones, approximately 85% recorded once. V was clipped by 5 bases and J by 0 bases; unmatched bases: 5. This CDR3 comprises 15 residues. Germline CDR1 reads SEHNR; CDR2 reads FQNEAQ (reference sequence).

Specimen: peripheral blood. The TCR sequence derives from a human donor in a cohort sampled during active COVID-19. This sequence joins TRBV7-9 and TRBJ1-1; 8 bases fit TRBD1. For the CDR3, the DNA is TGTGCCAGCAGCGGAAGACAGGGGATGAACACTGAAGCTTTCTTT. This translates into CASSGRQGMNTEAFF.